This is a list of T cell receptor beta chains from one sample in a study of blood T cell repertoires in COVID-19. Sequenced by immunoSEQ multiplex PCR; TCRdb stores in-frame clones only, minus some. The sample contains more than 250,000 clones, about nine tenths of which appear only once. The sample taken for sequencing was peripheral blood. These receptors were collected from a man aged 45-60 years with active or convalescent COVID-19. Both conserved end residues are part of each CDR3. A D gene is named only where the DNA matches it firmly. Rows give clone size only sometimes, using once, few, many, or a class for an expanded clone.

TRBD2	TRBV9	TRBJ2-1	-	TGTGCCAGCAGCTCGATCTTAGCGGGGGGGCCTGGTGAGCAGTTCTTC	CASSSILAGGPGEQFF
TRBD2	TRBV13	TRBJ2-7	-	TGTGCCAGCAGCTTAGGGTTGACTAGCGGGAACTACGAGCAGTACTTC	CASSLGLTSGNYEQYF
-	TRBV7-8	TRBJ1-2	-	TGTGCCAGCTCGTACCCAGGGCGCGGCTACACCTTC	CASSYPGRGYTF
TRBD1	TRBV9	TRBJ2-5	-	TGTGCCAGCAGCCCTGAACCGGGACAGGGGCAAGAGACCCAGTACTTC	CASSPEPGQGQETQYF
-	TRBV19	TRBJ1-5	-	TGTGCCAGTAGTAGATGGGCCTTCAATCAGCCCCAGCATTTT	CASSRWAFNQPQHF
TRBD2	TRBV5-4	TRBJ2-3	-	TGTGCCAGCAGCTCCCCTAGCGGGGGGACCGGCACAGATACGCAGTATTTT	CASSSPSGGTGTDTQYF
TRBD1	TRBV28	TRBJ2-7	-	TGTGCCAGCAGTACTGGACAGGCCCCTTACGAGCAGTACTTC	CASSTGQAPYEQYF
TRBD1	TRBV18	TRBJ1-1	-	TGTGCCAGCTCACCCTCAGGGGGATGGACTGAAGCTTTCTTT	CASSPSGGWTEAFF
-	TRBV6-5	TRBJ1-2	-	TGTGCCAGCGGACAGACCGACTATGGCTACACCTTC	CASGQTDYGYTF
-	TRBV11-1	TRBJ1-1	-	TGTGCCAGCAGCATGCAGGGAAACACTGAAGCTTTCTTT	CASSMQGNTEAFF
-	TRBV6-5	TRBJ1-1	-	TGTGCCAGCAGTCTCGTGGCGGGGACGGGGACTGAAGCTTTCTTT	CASSLVAGTGTEAFF
TRBD1	TRBV16	TRBJ1-2	-	TGTGCCAGCAGCCAATCCCGGTTTAAGACAGGGGGCTCTCGTGGCTACACCTTC	CASSQSRFKTGGSRGYTF
TRBD1	TRBV2	TRBJ2-7	-	TGTGCCAGCAGCAGTGGGACAGGGGGAAACGAGCAGTACTTC	CASSSGTGGNEQYF
-	TRBV10-3	TRBJ2-7	-	TGTGCCATCAGTGAAAGGGCAGGGTTAACCTACGAGCAGTACTTC	CAISERAGLTYEQYF
-	TRBV7-6	TRBJ1-1	-	TGTGCCAGCAGCCTGTCAGATGAAGCTTTCTTT	CASSLSDEAFF
-	TRBV7-6	TRBJ2-3	-	TGTGCCAGCAGCTTAGACCAGGGGCAAACAGATACGCAGTATTTT	CASSLDQGQTDTQYF
-	TRBV5-1	TRBJ2-3	once	TGCGCCAGCAGCTTGGAATTTTACCAGGGCACAGATACGCAGTATTTT	CASSLEFYQGTDTQYF
-	TRBV28	TRBJ2-7	-	TGTGCCAGCAGCCAACGGGTCTACGAGCAGTACTTC	CASSQRVYEQYF
-	TRBV7-9	TRBJ1-2	-	TGTGCCAGCAGCTTAGGGCCAGGCGTATATGGTTACACCTTC	CASSLGPGVYGYTF
TRBD1	TRBV5-6	TRBJ1-4	-	TGTGCCAGCAGCCGTGACAGGGCTTTCGGAAAACTGTTTTTT	CASSRDRAFGKLFF
TRBD1	TRBV5-4	TRBJ2-7	-	TGTGCCAGCAGCGGGGACAGGAGCTCCTACGAGCAGTACTTC	CASSGDRSSYEQYF
TRBD2	TRBV5-1	TRBJ2-2	few	TGCGCCAGCAGCCGATCGGGACTAGCGGGACCGAACACCGGGGAGCTGTTTTTT	CASSRSGLAGPNTGELFF
-	TRBV2	TRBJ1-2	-	TGTGCCAGCAGTGAAGCGAGGGGGACCTATGGCTACACCTTC	CASSEARGTYGYTF
TRBD1	TRBV28	TRBJ1-2	-	TGTGCCAGCCGGCTGACAGGGGGTGGCTACACCTTC	CASRLTGGGYTF
TRBD1	TRBV30	TRBJ1-6	-	TGTGCCTGGAGTGCCTCCGGGACAGGGCAAAACTCCTATAATTCACCCCTCCACTTT	CAWSASGTGQNSYNSPLHF
TRBD1	TRBV7-2	TRBJ1-4	once	TGTGCCAGCAGCTTCCGACGAGACAGGGGACTTAATGAAAAACTGTTTTTT	CASSFRRDRGLNEKLFF
TRBD2	TRBV28	TRBJ2-7	-	TGTGCCAGCAGCCCTTCTTGGGGGGGGAAAATCGACGAGCAGTACTTC	CASSPSWGGKIDEQYF
-	TRBV28	TRBJ1-3	-	TGTGCCAGCAGTTTACATTCCCCCGGAAACACCATATATTTT	CASSLHSPGNTIYF
TRBD2	TRBV7-2	TRBJ2-3	-	TGTGCCAGCAGCAGCCCGGGACTAGCGGGGGGGCCATCAGATACGCAGTATTTT	CASSSPGLAGGPSDTQYF
-	TRBV4-3	TRBJ2-6	-	TGCGCCAGCAGCCAAAGAGGTTCAGACAGCATCTCTGGGGCCAACGTCCTGACTTTC	CASSQRGSDSISGANVLTF
TRBD1	TRBV19	TRBJ1-2	-	TGTGCCAGTAGTATCGGACAGGATAACTATGGCTACACCTTC	CASSIGQDNYGYTF
-	TRBV18	TRBJ2-2	few	TGTGCCAGCTCACCCGCCCAGGAGGAGCTGTTTTTT	CASSPAQEELFF
TRBD1	TRBV23-1	TRBJ1-2	-	TGCGCCAGCAGTCAATCCAATTGGGACAGCTATGGCTACACCTTC	CASSQSNWDSYGYTF
-	TRBV6-5	TRBJ2-7	-	TGTGCCAGCAGTTACTCGGGACACAACTACTACGAGCAGTACTTC	CASSYSGHNYYEQYF
-	TRBV28	TRBJ1-3	once	TGTGCCAGCGAGGAAAGAAACACCATATATTTT	CASEERNTIYF
-	TRBV4-2	TRBJ1-5	-	TGTGCCAGCAGCCAAGATGGAGGCGAGCATTTT	CASSQDGGEHF
-	TRBV30	TRBJ1-5	once	TGTGCCTGGAGACAGGGAAATAGCAATCAGCCCCAGCATTTT	CAWRQGNSNQPQHF
TRBD1	TRBV28	TRBJ1-1	-	TGTGCCAGCAGGCAGTACAGGGGTGAAGCTTTCTTT	CASRQYRGEAFF
TRBD2	TRBV6-6	TRBJ2-1	-	TGTGCCAGCATGGAGACTAGCGGGCAGGAGGGCAATGAGCAGTTCTTC	CASMETSGQEGNEQFF
-	TRBV14	TRBJ2-6	few	TGTGCCAGCAGCCCTCGAGGGAGTTCTGGGGCCAACGTCCTGACTTTC	CASSPRGSSGANVLTF
-	TRBV19	TRBJ1-5	few	TGTGCCAGTAGTAGCCATTCTCGGACAGCCTACCAGCCCCAGCATTTT	CASSSHSRTAYQPQHF
-	TRBV7-8	TRBJ1-1	once	TGTGCCAGCAGCCCCCAGACAAGCAACACTGAAGCTTTCTTT	CASSPQTSNTEAFF
-	TRBV12-3/TRBV12-4	TRBJ2-3	-	TGTGCCAGCAGCCGGACAGATACGCAGTATTTT	CASSRTDTQYF
TRBD1	TRBV6-5	TRBJ1-2	few	TGTGCCAGCAGAAAGCAGGGGGGTAACTATGGCTACACCTTC	CASRKQGGNYGYTF
TRBD1	TRBV19	TRBJ2-7	-	TGTGCCAGCGGGACAGGGACCTACGAGCAGTACTTC	CASGTGTYEQYF
-	TRBV19	TRBJ1-2	-	TGTGCCAGTAGTCCCACCAGGGGCTATGGCTACACCTTC	CASSPTRGYGYTF
-	TRBV11-2	TRBJ2-2	few	TGTGCCAGCAGCCTACAGCAGAACACCGGGGAGCTGTTTTTT	CASSLQQNTGELFF
-	TRBV6-6	TRBJ1-6	-	TGTGCCAGCAGTTCATCCGAGGTCGGTTCACCCCTCCACTTT	CASSSSEVGSPLHF
TRBD1	TRBV9	TRBJ1-1	-	TGTGCCAGCTCACAGACAGGGAGGACTGAAGCTTTCTTT	CASSQTGRTEAFF
-	TRBV7-2	TRBJ1-5	-	TGTGCCAGCAGCCTTTATCTCGGGGGAAGTCAGCCCCAGCATTTT	CASSLYLGGSQPQHF
TRBD1	TRBV7-6	TRBJ1-6	-	TGTGCCAGCAGCTTATCTCTCCGGGACAGGGGGCTTTCACCCCTCCACTTT	CASSLSLRDRGLSPLHF
TRBD2	TRBV5-1	TRBJ2-3	-	TGCGCCAGCAGCTTGCGCGAAGCGGGAGCAAGCACAGATACGCAGTATTTT	CASSLREAGASTDTQYF
TRBD2	TRBV5-1	TRBJ2-7	-	TGCGCCAGCAGCTCATTTAGCGGGAGGGGGGAGCAGTACTTC	CASSSFSGRGEQYF
-	TRBV7-9	TRBJ1-2	once	TGTGCCAGCAGCTCCCAATTACAGAGCTACACCTTC	CASSSQLQSYTF
TRBD1	TRBV6-6	TRBJ1-3	-	TGTGCCAGCAGTTACCAGGGGGGCTCTGGAAACACCATATATTTT	CASSYQGGSGNTIYF
TRBD1	TRBV7-2	TRBJ1-2	-	TGTGCCAGCAGAGGACAGGGGAAGTCTCTTTACGGCTACACCTTC	CASRGQGKSLYGYTF
TRBD2	TRBV7-7	TRBJ2-7	-	TGTGCCAGCAGCGACGGACTAGATGCCGCCTACGAGCAGTACTTC	CASSDGLDAAYEQYF
-	TRBV15	TRBJ2-5	once	TGTGCCACCAGCAGAGATCAGGGCCAAGAGACCCAGTACTTC	CATSRDQGQETQYF
-	TRBV7-2	TRBJ2-3	-	TGTGCCAGCAGCTACGATCACGGGGGCACAGATACGCAGTATTTT	CASSYDHGGTDTQYF